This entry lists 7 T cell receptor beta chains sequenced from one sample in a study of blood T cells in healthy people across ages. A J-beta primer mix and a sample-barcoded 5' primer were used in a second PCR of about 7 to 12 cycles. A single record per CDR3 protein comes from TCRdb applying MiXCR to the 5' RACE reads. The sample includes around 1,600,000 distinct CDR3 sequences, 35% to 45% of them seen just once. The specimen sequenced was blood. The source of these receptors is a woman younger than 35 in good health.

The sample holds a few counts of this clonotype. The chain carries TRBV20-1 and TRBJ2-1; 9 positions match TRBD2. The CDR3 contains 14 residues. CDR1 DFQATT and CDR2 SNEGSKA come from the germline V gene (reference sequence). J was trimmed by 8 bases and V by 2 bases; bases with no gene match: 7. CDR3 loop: CSARYSGSMDEQFF. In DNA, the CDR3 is TGCAGTGCTAGATATAGCGGGAGTATGGATGAGCAGTTCTTC.

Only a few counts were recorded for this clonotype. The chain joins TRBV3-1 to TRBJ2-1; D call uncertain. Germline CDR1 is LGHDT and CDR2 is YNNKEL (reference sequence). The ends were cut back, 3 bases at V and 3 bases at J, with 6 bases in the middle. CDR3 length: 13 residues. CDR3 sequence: CASSQEIYNEQFF. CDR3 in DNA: TGTGCCAGCAGCCAGGAAATCTACAATGAGCAGTTCTTC.

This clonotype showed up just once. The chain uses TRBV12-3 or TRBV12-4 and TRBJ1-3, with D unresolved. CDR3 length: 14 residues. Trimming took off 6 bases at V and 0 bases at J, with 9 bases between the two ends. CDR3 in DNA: TGTGCCAGCAGACTTTTCCGCTCTGGAAACACCATATATTTT. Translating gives CASRLFRSGNTIYF.

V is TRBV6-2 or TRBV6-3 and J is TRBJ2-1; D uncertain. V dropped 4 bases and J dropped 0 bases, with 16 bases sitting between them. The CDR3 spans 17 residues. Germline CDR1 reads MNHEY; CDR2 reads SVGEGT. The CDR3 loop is CASSLSLYLSSYNEQFF. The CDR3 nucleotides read TGTGCCAGCAGTTTGAGCCTTTACTTGAGCTCCTACAATGAGCAGTTCTTC.

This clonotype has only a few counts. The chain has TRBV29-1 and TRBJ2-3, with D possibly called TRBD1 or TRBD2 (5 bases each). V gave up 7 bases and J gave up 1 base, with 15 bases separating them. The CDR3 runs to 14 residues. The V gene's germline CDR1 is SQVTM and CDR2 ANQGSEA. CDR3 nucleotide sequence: TGCAGCGGGGGGTATCGGGGCCGCACAGATACGCAGTATTTT. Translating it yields CSGGYRGRTDTQYF.

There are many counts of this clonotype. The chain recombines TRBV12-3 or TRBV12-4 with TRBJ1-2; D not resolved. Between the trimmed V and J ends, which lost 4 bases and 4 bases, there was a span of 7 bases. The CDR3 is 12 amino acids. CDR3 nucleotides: TGTGCCAGCAGTTCGGGTTTCTATGGCTACACCTTC. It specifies CASSSGFYGYTF.

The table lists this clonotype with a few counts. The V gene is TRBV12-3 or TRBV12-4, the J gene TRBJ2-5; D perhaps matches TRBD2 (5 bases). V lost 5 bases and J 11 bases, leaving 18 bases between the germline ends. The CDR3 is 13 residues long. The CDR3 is CASSKVARNEQYF. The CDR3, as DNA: TGTGCCAGCAGTAAGGTAGCGCGAAATGAGCAGTACTTC.